This T cell receptor (beta chain) was found in a study of CD8+CD57+ T cells in acquired aplastic anemia. Study-wide context: On average, sorted CD4+ and CD8+ cells gave roughly 3 ug of DNA.

The ends were cut back, 3 bases at V and 6 bases at J, with 12 bases in the middle. This CDR3 is 13 amino acids long. Looked up from germline, CDR1 is MNHNS and CDR2 is SASEGT. It was patients with CD8+CD57+ cell expansion by flow cytometry who were chosen for sequencing. Patients had not yet gotten any therapy when their blood was taken for sampling. The use of genomic DNA as template underpinned the TCR beta VDJ and CDR3 profiling. TCRdb called the reads again in MiXCR, with one record for every CDR3 protein. Counted here are hundreds of thousands of distinct CDR3 sequences, 40% to 60% occurring once; the ten biggest clones make up 15% to 20%.

The chain couples TRBV6-1 to TRBJ2-7; D not resolved. The TCR comes from a human donor with aplastic anemia. The sequenced sample was sorted CD4+, CD8+, or CD8+CD57+ T cells (not recorded which) from PBMCs. The CDR3 sequence is CASSDEADGEQYF. Written as DNA, the CDR3 is TGTGCCAGCAGTGACGAGGCGGACGGCGAGCAGTACTTC.